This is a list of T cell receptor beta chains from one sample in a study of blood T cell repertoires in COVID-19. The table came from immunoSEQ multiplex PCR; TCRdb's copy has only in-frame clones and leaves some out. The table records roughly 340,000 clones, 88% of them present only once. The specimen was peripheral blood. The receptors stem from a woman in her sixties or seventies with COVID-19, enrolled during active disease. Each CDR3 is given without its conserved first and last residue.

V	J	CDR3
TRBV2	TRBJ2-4	ASSDPHDPGYRIQY
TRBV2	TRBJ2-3	ASSDRASTDTQY
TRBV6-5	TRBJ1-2	ASSQRQGSGYT
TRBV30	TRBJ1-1	AWSVQGRVNTEAF
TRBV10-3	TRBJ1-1	AISENQGTGNTEAF
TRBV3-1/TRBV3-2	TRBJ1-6	ASSLIGGDSPLH
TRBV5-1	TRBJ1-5	ASSPDGPNQPQH
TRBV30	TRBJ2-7	AWSVRRGPYEQY
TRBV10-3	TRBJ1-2	AISDLRDRQLYGYT
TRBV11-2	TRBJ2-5	ASSFEGARGETQY
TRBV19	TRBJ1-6	ASSWTGDSPLH
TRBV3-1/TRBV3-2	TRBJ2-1	ASSQAGRGNEQF
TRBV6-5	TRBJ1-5	ASSWTGAGSNQPQH
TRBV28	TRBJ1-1	ASSLAGGNTEAF
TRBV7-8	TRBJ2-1	ASSPVAGQGEQF
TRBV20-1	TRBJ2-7	SASGTGGYEQY
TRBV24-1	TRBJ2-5	ATSDGAGQETQY
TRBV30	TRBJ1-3	AWIRRQGNTIY
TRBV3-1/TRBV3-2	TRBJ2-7	ASSPFRDRSYEQY
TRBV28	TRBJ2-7	ASSSGTGVEQY
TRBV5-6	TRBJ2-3	ASSLLGAQGDTQY
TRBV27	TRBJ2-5	ASSLSSRASGEETQY
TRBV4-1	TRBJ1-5	ASSQEDRGDQPQH
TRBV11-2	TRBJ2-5	ASSPGETQY
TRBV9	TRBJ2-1	ASSVQASSYNEQF
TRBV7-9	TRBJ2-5	ASSLNRAEETQY
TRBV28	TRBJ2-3	ASIDLGDTQY
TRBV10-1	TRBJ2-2	ASSEGHLNTGELF
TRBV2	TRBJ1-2	ASSDWQNYGYT
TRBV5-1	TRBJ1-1	ASSLVGTGGTEAF
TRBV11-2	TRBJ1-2	ASSALAGAYGYT
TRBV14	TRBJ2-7	ASSRQGAYEQY
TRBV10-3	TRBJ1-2	AISVGQGALYGYT
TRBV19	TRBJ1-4	ASSIATGVEKLF
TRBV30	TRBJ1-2	AWSVGGGVSYT
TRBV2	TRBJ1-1	ASSDRRDGFTF
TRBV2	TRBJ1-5	ASSSRQGGQPQH